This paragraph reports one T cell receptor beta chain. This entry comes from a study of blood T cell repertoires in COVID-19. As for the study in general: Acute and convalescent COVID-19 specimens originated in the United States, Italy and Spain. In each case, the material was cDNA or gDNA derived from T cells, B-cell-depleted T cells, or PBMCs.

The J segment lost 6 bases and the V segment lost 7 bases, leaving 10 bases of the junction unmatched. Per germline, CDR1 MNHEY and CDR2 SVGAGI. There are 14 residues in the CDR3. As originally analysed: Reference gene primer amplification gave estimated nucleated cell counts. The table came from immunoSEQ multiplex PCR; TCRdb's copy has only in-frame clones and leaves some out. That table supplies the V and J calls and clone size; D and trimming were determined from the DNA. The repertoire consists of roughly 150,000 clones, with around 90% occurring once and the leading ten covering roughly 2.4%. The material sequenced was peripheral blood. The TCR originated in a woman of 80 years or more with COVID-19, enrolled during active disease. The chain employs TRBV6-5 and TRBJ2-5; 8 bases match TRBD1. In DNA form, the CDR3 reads TGTGCCAGCACTTGGACAGGGAGGAGAAAGACCCAGTACTTC. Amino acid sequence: CASTWTGRRKTQYF.